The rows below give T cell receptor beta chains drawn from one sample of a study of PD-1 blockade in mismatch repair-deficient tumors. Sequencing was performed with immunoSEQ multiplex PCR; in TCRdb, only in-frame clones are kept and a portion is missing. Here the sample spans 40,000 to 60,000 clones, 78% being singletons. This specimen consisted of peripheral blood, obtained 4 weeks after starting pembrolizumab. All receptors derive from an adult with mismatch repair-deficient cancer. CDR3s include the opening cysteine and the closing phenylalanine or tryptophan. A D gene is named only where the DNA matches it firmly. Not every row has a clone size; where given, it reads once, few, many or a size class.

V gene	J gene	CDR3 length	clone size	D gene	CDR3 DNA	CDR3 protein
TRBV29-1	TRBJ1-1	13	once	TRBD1	TGCAGCGTTAAAACAGGGGGTTCCACTGAAGCTTTCTTT	CSVKTGGSTEAFF
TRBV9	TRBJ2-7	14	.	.	TGTGCCAGCAGCGTAGATGCGGGCGTTTACGAGCAGTACTTC	CASSVDAGVYEQYF
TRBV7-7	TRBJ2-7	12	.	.	TGTGCTAGCAGCTCCCCCCAGGGCGAGCAGTACTTC	CASSSPQGEQYF
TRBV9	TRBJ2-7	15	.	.	TGTGCCAGCAGCGTAGAGCCCGGGAGTCGTAACGAGCAGTACTTC	CASSVEPGSRNEQYF
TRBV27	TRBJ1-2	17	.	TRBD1	TGTGCCAGCAGTTTATTCTTTCCGGGACAGGACTTCGGAGGCTACACCTTC	CASSLFFPGQDFGGYTF
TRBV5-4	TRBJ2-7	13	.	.	TGTGCCAGCAGCTTGACGTATACCTACGAGCAGTACTTC	CASSLTYTYEQYF
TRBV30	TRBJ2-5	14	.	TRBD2	TGTGCCTGGAGTGTACGAAGCGGGAGAGAGACCCAGTACTTC	CAWSVRSGRETQYF
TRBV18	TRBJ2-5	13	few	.	TGTGCCAGCTCACCAGGGGTTGGAGAGACCCAGTACTTC	CASSPGVGETQYF
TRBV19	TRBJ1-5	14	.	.	TGTGCCAGTAGTATAGGACAATCTAATCAGCCCCAGCATTTT	CASSIGQSNQPQHF
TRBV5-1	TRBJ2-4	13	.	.	TGCGCCAGCAGCTTGAGTATGGATAACATTCAGTACTTC	CASSLSMDNIQYF
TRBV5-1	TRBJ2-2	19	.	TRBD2	TGCGCCAGCAGCCCCCGCGGGACTAGCGGGAGCGGGAGCGCCGGGGAGCTGTTTTTT	CASSPRGTSGSGSAGELFF
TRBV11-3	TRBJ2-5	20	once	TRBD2	TGTGCCAGCAGCTTGTCCCACGAGACTAGCGGGAGGGACTACCAAGAGACCCAGTACTTC	CASSLSHETSGRDYQETQYF
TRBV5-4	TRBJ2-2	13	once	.	TGTGCCAGCAGCTTGGAGGGACCCGGGGAGCTGTTTTTT	CASSLEGPGELFF
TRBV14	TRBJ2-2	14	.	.	TGTGCCAGCAGCCGGTCCCTGGGTACCGGGGAGCTGTTTTTT	CASSRSLGTGELFF
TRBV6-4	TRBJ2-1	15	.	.	TGTGCCAGCAGTGACTCGGCTAGCTCCTACAATGAGCAGTTCTTC	CASSDSASSYNEQFF
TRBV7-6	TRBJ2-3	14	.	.	TGTGCCAGCAGCACCGGGGCGCGCACAGATACGCAGTATTTT	CASSTGARTDTQYF
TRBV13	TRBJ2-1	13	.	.	TGTGCCAGCAGCTTAAACGGTGAGCGAGAGCAGTTCTTC	CASSLNGEREQFF
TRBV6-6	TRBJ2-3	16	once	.	TGTGCCAGCAGTTACCCCATGGGGGGAGTCGAGGATACGCAGTATTTT	CASSYPMGGVEDTQYF
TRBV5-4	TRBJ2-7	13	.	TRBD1	TGTGCCAGCAGCAGCGACAGGGGGTACGAGCAGTACTTC	CASSSDRGYEQYF
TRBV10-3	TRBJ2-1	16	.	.	TGTGCCATCAGTCCGAGGGGGGGGACCAACGGGGGTGAGCAGTTCTTC	CAISPRGGTNGGEQFF
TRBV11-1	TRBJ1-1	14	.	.	TGTGCCAGCAGCCCCAGCGGGGGAATTACTGAAGCTTTCTTT	CASSPSGGITEAFF
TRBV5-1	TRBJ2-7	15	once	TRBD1	TGCGCCAGCAGCTTCCAGACAGGGGAATCTTACGAGCAGTACTTC	CASSFQTGESYEQYF
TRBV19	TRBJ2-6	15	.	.	TGTGCCAGTAGCCCGGGGGAGACTGGGGCCAACGTCCTGACTTTC	CASSPGETGANVLTF
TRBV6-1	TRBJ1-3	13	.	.	TGTGCCAGCATTGTAGAAACTGGAAACACCATATATTTT	CASIVETGNTIYF
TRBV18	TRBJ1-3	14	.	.	TGTGCCAGCTCACCTGGGGACTCCTTTTCCACCATATATTTT	CASSPGDSFSTIYF
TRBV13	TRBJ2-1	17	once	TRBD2	TGTGCCAGCAGCCCTTTGTGGGAGGGCCCGAAAAACAATGAGCAGTTCTTC	CASSPLWEGPKNNEQFF
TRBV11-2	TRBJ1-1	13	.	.	TGTGCCAGCAGCCCTCAGGGGCCTACTGAAGCTTTCTTT	CASSPQGPTEAFF
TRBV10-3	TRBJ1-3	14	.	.	TGTGCCATAGGAACGCGAAGCTCTGGAAACACCATATATTTT	CAIGTRSSGNTIYF
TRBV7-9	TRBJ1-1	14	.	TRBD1	TGTGCCAGCAGCTTAGACGGGGACAGCCCGATAGCTTTCTTT	CASSLDGDSPIAFF
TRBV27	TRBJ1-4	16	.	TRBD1	TGTGCCAGCAGTCTCGGGACAGTCTCAACTAATGAAAAACTGTTTTTT	CASSLGTVSTNEKLFF
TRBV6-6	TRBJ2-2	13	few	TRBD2	TGTGCCACAGCGGGAGCGAACACCGGGGAGCTGTTTTTT	CATAGANTGELFF
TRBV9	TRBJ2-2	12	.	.	TGTGCCAGCAGCTCACGCACCGGGGAGCTGTTTTTT	CASSSRTGELFF
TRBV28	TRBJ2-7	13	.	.	TGTGCCAGCAGTCGCCTTTCCCCCTACGAGCAGTACTTC	CASSRLSPYEQYF
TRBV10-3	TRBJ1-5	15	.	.	TGTGCCATCAGTGAGTCTGCGCAGAACAATCAGCCCCAGCATTTT	CAISESAQNNQPQHF
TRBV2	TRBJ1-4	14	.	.	TGTGCCAGCAACCGACGGGCCCTTAATGAAAAACTGTTTTTT	CASNRRALNEKLFF
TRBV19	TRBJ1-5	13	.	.	TGTGCCAGTACGCAGGGGATTGGTCAGCCCCAGCATTTT	CASTQGIGQPQHF
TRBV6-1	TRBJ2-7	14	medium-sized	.	TGTGCCAGCAGGGGGGCGGGAGCTACGTACGAGCAGTACTTC	CASRGAGATYEQYF
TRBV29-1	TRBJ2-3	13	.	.	TGCAGCGTTAATGTTGAACCTGGCGATACGCAGTATTTT	CSVNVEPGDTQYF
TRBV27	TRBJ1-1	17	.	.	TGTGCCAGCAGTGTCGGGGCGACACCGACGGTGAACACTGAAGCTTTCTTT	CASSVGATPTVNTEAFF
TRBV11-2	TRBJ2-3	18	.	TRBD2	TGTGCCAGCAGTCAGAATCTTCCCCATAGCGGGAGCACAGATACGCAGTATTTT	CASSQNLPHSGSTDTQYF
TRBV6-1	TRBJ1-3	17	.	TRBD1	TGTGCCAGCAGTGAGTTGACAGGGGCGAGCTCTGGAAACACCATATATTTT	CASSELTGASSGNTIYF
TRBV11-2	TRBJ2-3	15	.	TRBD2	TGTGCCAGCAGTGGGGGGGAGGCCCTCACAGATACGCAGTATTTT	CASSGGEALTDTQYF
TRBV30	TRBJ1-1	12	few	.	TGTGCCTGGAGCGCCACGAACACTGAAGCTTTCTTT	CAWSATNTEAFF
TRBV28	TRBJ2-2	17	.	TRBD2	TGTGCCAGCCATGAGACTAGCGGGAGTGTAAAAACCGGGGAGCTGTTTTTT	CASHETSGSVKTGELFF
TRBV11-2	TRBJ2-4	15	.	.	TGTGCCAGCAGCTTACGACTGAGCCCGGGGAACATTCAGTACTTC	CASSLRLSPGNIQYF
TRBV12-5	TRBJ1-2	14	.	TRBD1	TGTGCTAGTGGTTTGGGGACAGGAGACTATGGCTACACCTTC	CASGLGTGDYGYTF